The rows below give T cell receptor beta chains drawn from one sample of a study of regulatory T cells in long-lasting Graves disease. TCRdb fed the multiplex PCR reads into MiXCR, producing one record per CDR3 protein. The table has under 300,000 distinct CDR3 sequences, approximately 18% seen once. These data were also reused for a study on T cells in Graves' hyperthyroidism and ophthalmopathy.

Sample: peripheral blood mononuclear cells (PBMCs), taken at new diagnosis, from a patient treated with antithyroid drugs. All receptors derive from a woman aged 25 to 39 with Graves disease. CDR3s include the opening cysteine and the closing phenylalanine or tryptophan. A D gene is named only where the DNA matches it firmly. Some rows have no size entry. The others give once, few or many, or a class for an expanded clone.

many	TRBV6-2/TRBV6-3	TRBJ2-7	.	TGTGCCAGCAGTTACAGGGGCAACGAGCAGTACTTC	CASSYRGNEQYF
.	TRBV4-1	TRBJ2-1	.	TGCGCCAGCAGCCATAGTGGGGGAAACAATGAGCAGTTCTTC	CASSHSGGNNEQFF
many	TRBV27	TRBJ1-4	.	TGTGCCAGCACCCGGACCTGGGGGGGAGAAAAACTGTTTTTT	CASTRTWGGEKLFF
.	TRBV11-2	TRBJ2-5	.	TGTGCCAGCAGCTCCGAGGGGGTGTGGGAGACCCAGTACTTC	CASSSEGVWETQYF
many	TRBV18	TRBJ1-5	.	TGTGCCAGCTCACCGACGGAACGGCAGCCCCAGCATTTT	CASSPTERQPQHF
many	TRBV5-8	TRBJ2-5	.	TGTGCCAGCAGCCTCGGACGGGGCTTTGAGACCCAGTACTTC	CASSLGRGFETQYF
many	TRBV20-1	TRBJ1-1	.	TGCAGTGCTACCGCTCGGGGTAGGTCGAACACTGAAGCTTTCTTT	CSATARGRSNTEAFF
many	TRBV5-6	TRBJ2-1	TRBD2	TGTGCCAGCAGCTCCCTGGGACTAGCGGGAAACAATGAGCAGTTCTTC	CASSSLGLAGNNEQFF
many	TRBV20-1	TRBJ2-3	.	TGCAGTGCAGGAGAACAGGTGTCCACAGATACGCAGTATTTT	CSAGEQVSTDTQYF
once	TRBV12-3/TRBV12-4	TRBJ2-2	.	TGTGCCAGCAGTTTGGGGGGGGCTGGAGGGAACACCGGGGAGCTGTTTTTT	CASSLGGAGGNTGELFF
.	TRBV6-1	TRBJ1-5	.	TGTGCCAGCAGGCCTAAGGGGACCCCAAGGAGAGGTAGCAATCAGCCCCAGCATTTT	CASRPKGTPRRGSNQPQHF
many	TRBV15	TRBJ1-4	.	TGTGCCACCAGCGCGAGGGGGGGAGTCGAAGGGGAGGAAAAACTGTTTTTT	CATSARGGVEGEEKLFF
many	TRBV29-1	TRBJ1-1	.	TGCAGCGCAGTTAGGACTGAAGCTTTCTTT	CSAVRTEAFF
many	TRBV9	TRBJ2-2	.	TGTGCCAGCAGCGTGGGACACACGAACACCGGGGAGCTGTTTTTT	CASSVGHTNTGELFF
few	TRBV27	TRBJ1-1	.	TGTGCCAGCAGTTGGGGGGCAGGGTTAATCACTGAAGCTTTCTTT	CASSWGAGLITEAFF
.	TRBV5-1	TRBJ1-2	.	TGCGCCAGCAGCCCTGACGGCCCTAACTATGGCTACACCTTC	CASSPDGPNYGYTF
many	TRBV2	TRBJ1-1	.	TGTGCCAGCGGATATGACGTAAACATGAACACTGAAGCTTTCTTT	CASGYDVNMNTEAFF
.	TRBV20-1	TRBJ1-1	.	TGCAGTGCCCCCAGGTCGGGGGAGGGGACTGAAGCTTTCTTT	CSAPRSGEGTEAFF
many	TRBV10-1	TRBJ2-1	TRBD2	TGCGCCAGCAGTGAGACGGGGGGGCGTTACAATGAGCAGTTCTTC	CASSETGGRYNEQFF
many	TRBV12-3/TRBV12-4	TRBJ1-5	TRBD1	TGTGCCAGCAGTTTAGGGACAGGGATCAATCAGCCCCAGCATTTT	CASSLGTGINQPQHF
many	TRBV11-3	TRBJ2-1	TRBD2	TGTGCCAGCAGCCCACGGGGGGAGTACAATGAGCAGTTCTTC	CASSPRGEYNEQFF
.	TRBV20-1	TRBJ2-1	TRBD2	TGCAGTGCTCCAGCCCGGGGGGGGGGGAATGAGCAGTTCTTC	CSAPARGGGNEQFF
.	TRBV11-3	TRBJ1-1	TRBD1	TGTGCCAGCAGTACCAGGGGGGGCGCCGGGCACACTGAAGCTTTCTTT	CASSTRGGAGHTEAFF
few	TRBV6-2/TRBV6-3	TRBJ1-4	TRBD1	TGTGCCAGCAGTTACACCCAGGGGGTTGGCGAAAAACTGTTTTTT	CASSYTQGVGEKLFF
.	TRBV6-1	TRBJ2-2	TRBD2	TGTGCCAGCGGGGGGGTTAACACCGGGGAGCTGTTTTTT	CASGGVNTGELFF
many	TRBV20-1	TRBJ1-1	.	TGCAGTGCTAGCTCACAGTGGGGCGGTGAAGCTTTCTTT	CSASSQWGGEAFF
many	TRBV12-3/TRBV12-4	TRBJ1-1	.	TGTGCCAGCAGGAAGAACACTGAAGCTTTCTTT	CASRKNTEAFF
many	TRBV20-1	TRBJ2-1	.	TGCAGTGCCCAAGGAAGGACTGCATACAATGAGCAGTTCTTC	CSAQGRTAYNEQFF
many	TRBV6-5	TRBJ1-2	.	TGTGCCAGCAGTTACTCGGTCGCGGTGGGCTATGGCTACACCTTC	CASSYSVAVGYGYTF
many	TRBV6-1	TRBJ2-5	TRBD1	TGTGCCGTCAGCCCAATCACGGACAGGGTTGAGACCCAGTACTTC	CAVSPITDRVETQYF
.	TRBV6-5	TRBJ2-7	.	TGTGCCAGCAGTTACCCCGGGTTGGGTCGGGTCGAGCAGTACTTC	CASSYPGLGRVEQYF
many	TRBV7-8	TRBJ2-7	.	TGTGCCAGCAGCTTAACAGGACAGGGAGGGGCCGAGCAGTACTTC	CASSLTGQGGAEQYF
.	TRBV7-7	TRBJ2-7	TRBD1	TGTGCTAGCAGCGCCGGGACAGGGGGCTCGGGGGAGCAGTACTTC	CASSAGTGGSGEQYF
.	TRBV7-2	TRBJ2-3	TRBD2	TGTGCCAGCAGCTGGCTAGCGGGGGACACAGATACGCAGTATTTT	CASSWLAGDTDTQYF
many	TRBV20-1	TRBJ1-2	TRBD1	TGCAGTGCTCCCCCAGAGGGGGCGGGCTATGGCTACACCTTC	CSAPPEGAGYGYTF
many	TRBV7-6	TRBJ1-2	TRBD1	TGTGCCAGCAGCTTGACGCCGGGACAGGACTATGGCTACACCTTC	CASSLTPGQDYGYTF